This TCR beta chain was captured by sequencing in a study of shared clonotypes between healthy human individuals. For this clone: The sample holds other DNA sequences that translate to the same CDR3.

In germline, CDR1 is SGHRS, CDR2 YFSETQ. The CDR3 is made up of 16 amino acids. V shed 0 bases and J shed 1 base, with 10 bases lying between them. The method was immunoSEQ multiplex PCR; TCRdb's version includes in-frame clones alone and lacks a portion of them. This sample yields about 1 million clones, of which approximately 72% are seen a single time; 1.4% to 1.5% belongs to the top ten. V and J are TRBV5-1 and TRBJ2-2, with D tentatively TRBD1 or TRBD2 (5 bases each). Sample: memory CD4+ T cells sorted from blood. Specified subset: CD45RA-negative fraction. This sequence originates from a man between 18 and 29 years old in good health. The CDR3 DNA reads TGCGCCAGCAGCTTGGCTACGGGGCTGAACACCGGGGAGCTGTTTTTT. Translated: CASSLATGLNTGELFF.